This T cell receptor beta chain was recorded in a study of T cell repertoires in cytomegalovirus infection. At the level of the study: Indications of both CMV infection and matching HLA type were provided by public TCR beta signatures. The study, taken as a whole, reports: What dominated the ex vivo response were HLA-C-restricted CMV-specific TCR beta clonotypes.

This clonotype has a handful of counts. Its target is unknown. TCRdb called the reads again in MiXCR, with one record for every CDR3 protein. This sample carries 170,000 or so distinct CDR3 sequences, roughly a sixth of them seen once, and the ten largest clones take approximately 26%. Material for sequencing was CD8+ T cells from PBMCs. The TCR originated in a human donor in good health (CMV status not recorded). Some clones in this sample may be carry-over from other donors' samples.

This CDR3 reads CASSLLADSYNEQFF. CDR3 DNA sequence: TGTGCCAGCAGCTTACTAGCGGATTCCTACAATGAGCAGTTCTTC. This chain uses TRBV11-2 with TRBJ2-1; 7 nucleotides agree with TRBD2. J lost 1 base, V lost 2 bases, and 2 bases had no gene match. Germline loops: CDR1 SGHAT, CDR2 FQNNGV. This CDR3 is built from 15 residues.